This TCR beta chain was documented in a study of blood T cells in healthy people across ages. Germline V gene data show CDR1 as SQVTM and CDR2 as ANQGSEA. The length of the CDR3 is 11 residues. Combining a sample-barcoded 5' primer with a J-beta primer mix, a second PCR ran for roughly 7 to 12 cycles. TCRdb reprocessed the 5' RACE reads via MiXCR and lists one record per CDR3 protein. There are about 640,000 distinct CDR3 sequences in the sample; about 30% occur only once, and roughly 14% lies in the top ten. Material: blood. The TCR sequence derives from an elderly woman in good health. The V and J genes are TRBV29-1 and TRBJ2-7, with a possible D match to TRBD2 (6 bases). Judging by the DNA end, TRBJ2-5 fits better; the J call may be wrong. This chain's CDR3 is CSFSRGETQYF. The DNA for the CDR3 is TGCAGCTTCTCTCGGGGGGAGACCCAGTACTTC.